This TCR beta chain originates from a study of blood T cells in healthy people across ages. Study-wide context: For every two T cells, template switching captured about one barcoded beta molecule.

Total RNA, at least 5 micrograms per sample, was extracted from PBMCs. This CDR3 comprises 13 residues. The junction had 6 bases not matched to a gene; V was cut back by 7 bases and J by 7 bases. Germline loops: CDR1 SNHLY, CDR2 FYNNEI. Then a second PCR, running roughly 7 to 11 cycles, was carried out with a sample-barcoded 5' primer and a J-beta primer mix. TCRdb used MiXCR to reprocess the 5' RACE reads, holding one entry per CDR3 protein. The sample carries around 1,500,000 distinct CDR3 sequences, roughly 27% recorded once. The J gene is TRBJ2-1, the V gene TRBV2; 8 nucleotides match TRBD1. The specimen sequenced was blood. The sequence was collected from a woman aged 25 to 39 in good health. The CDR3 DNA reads TGTGCCAGCATGCGGGACAGGTATAATGAGCAGTTCTTC. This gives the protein CASMRDRYNEQFF.